This T cell receptor (beta chain) was obtained from a study of T cells expressing NK-cell markers. 5'RACE template switching with UMIs produced the TCR beta cDNA. From the 5' RACE reads, TCRdb lists one entry per CDR3 protein and no DNA. The sample totals 400,000 to 450,000 distinct CDR3 sequences; its top ten clones hold 7.3%. The germline V gene has CDR1 SGHAT and CDR2 FQDESV (reference sequence). CDR3 size: 19 residues. Sequencing was carried out using blood T cells: a sorted CD56 or NKG2C T cell subset, CD4+ or CD8+ T cells, or bulk PBMC T cells (not recorded which). The chain is built from TRBV11-1 and TRBJ2-1; TCRdb calls TRBD2, which cannot be checked without DNA. This TCR came from a woman aged 18 to 75 in good health. The CDR3 sequence is CASSGTSSGGPSSYNEQFF.